The entry below describes one T cell receptor beta chain. The germline V gene has CDR1 DFQATT and CDR2 SNEGSKA (reference sequence). V was trimmed by 6 bases and J by 5 bases, leaving 13 bases between them. This CDR3 is built from 12 residues. TCRdb called the RT-PCR reads again in MiXCR, with one record for every CDR3 protein. The sample lists more than 20,000 distinct CDR3 sequences, roughly 43% occurring once. These data belong to a study of patients and donors after allogeneic stem cell transplantation. Sequencing was done on a sample of blood, either unsorted or a sorted T cell fraction (not recorded which). The V and J genes are TRBV20-1 and TRBJ1-1; a weak D match, TRBD1 (6 bases). The sequence was obtained from a human donor who was either an allogeneic HSCT recipient or a stem cell or donor lymphocyte infusion donor (not recorded which). It is not recorded whose cells these are; they may come from a transplant donor. The CDR3 DNA reads as TGCAGTGCCCTGGGGGGGCGTACTGAAGCTTTCTTT. This gives the protein CSALGGRTEAFF.